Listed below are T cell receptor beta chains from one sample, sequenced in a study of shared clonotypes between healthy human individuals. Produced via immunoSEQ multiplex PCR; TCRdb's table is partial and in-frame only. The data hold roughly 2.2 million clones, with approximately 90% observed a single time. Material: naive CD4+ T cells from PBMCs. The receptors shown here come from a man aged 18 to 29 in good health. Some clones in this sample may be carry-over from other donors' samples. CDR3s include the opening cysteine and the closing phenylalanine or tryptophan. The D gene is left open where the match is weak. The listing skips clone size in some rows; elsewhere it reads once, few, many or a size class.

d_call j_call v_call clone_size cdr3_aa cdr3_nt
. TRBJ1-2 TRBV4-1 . CASSQEGSSLFYGYTF TGCGCCAGCAGCCAAGAAGGCTCCAGTCTGTTCTATGGCTACACCTTC
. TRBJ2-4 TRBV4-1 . CASSQGFQGNIQYF TGCGCCAGCAGCCAAGGATTTCAGGGTAACATTCAGTACTTC
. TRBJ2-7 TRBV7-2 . CASSSNTGLPSEYF TGTGCCAGCAGCTCAAATACCGGACTACCTTCAGAGTACTTC
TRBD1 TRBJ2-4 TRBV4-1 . CASSQVPGTGAAKNIQYF TGCGCCAGCAGCCAAGTCCCCGGGACAGGGGCAGCCAAAAACATTCAGTACTTC
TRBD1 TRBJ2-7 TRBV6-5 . CASSYVRGKTLYEQYF TGTGCCAGCAGTTACGTCAGGGGGAAGACCTTATACGAGCAGTACTTC
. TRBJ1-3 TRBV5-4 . CASSRTSGNTIYF TGTGCCAGCAGCCGCACCTCTGGAAACACCATATATTTT
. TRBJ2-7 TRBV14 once CASSLRGGAGEQYF TGTGCCAGCAGCCTCCGCGGAGGGGCAGGCGAGCAGTACTTC
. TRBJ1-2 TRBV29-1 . CSVGKRGTLPRGYTF TGCAGCGTTGGGAAGCGAGGGACACTTCCCCGGGGCTACACCTTC
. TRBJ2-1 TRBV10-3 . CAISESLRVNEQFF TGTGCCATCAGTGAGTCTCTCAGGGTTAATGAGCAGTTCTTC
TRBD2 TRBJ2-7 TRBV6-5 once CASRRLAGYEQYF TGTGCCAGCAGACGTCTAGCGGGGTACGAGCAGTACTTC
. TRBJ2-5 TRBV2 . CASSEQREETQYF TGTGCCAGCAGTGAACAGAGGGAAGAGACCCAGTACTTC
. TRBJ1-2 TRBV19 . CASSIAPGRGLYGYTF TGTGCCAGTAGTATAGCCCCTGGGCGGGGGCTCTATGGCTACACCTTC